What follows describes a single T cell receptor (beta chain). The sample belongs to a study of T cell changes during pregnancy in multiple sclerosis. Method: immunoSEQ multiplex PCR; TCRdb's copy keeps in-frame clones and lacks some. This sample has 90,000 or so clones, with roughly 90% found just once. The CDR3 is 14 residues long. V was pared by 1 base and J by 4 bases, with 3 bases of the junction left unmatched. CDR1 and CDR2 from the germline V gene are SEHNR and FQNEAQ (reference sequence). The receptor's source is a female donor with multiple sclerosis, enrolled in a pregnancy study. Specimen: peripheral blood, collected in the first trimester of pregnancy. The chain has TRBV7-9 and TRBJ1-2, with 7 positions matching TRBD1. Written as DNA, the CDR3 is TGTGCCAGCAGCTTAGGGGACAGCTCCTATGGCTACACCTTC. Encoded protein: CASSLGDSSYGYTF.